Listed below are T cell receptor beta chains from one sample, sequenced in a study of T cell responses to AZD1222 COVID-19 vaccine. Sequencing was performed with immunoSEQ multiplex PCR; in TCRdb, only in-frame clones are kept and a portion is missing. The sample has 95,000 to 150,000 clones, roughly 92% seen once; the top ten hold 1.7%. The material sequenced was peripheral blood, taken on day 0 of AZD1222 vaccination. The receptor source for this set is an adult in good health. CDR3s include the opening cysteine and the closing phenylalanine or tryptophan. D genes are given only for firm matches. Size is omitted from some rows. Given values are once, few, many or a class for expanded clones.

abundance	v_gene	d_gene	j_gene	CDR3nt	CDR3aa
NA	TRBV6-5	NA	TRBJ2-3	TGTGCCAGCAGTCTACAGGGCTTTGTGGCAGATACGCAGTATTTT	CASSLQGFVADTQYF
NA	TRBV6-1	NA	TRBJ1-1	TGTGCCAGCAGTGAAAGGAGGACGCAAGCTTTCTTT	CASSERRTQAFF
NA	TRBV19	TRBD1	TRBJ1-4	TGTGCCAGTAGCCGAACAGGGGGGGATGAAAAACTGTTTTTT	CASSRTGGDEKLFF
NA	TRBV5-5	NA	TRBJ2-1	TGTGCCAGCAGACTTATAGAGGGTGAGCAGTTCTTC	CASRLIEGEQFF
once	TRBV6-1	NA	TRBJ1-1	TGTGCCAGCAGTGAAGGGCTCCTGAGGATGAACACTGAAGCTTTCTTT	CASSEGLLRMNTEAFF
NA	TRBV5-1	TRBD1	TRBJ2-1	TGCGCCAGCAGCACAGGGACAGTCTCCTACAATGAGCAGTTCTTC	CASSTGTVSYNEQFF
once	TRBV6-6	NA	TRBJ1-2	TGTGCCAGCAGTTATGACAGCCCCCAGTTTAACTATGGCTACACCTTC	CASSYDSPQFNYGYTF
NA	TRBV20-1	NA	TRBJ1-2	TGCAGTGCTACTGAGAACTATGGCTACACCTTC	CSATENYGYTF
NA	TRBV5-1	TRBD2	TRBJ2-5	TGCGCCAGCAGCTTGGAGGGCGGGAGGGCCGGTGAGACCCAGTACTTC	CASSLEGGRAGETQYF
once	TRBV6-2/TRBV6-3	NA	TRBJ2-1	TGTGCCAGCAGTTACTCGATAAATGAGCAGTTCTTC	CASSYSINEQFF
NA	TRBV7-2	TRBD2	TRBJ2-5	TGTGCCAGCAGCTCCGGCCTAGCGGGAGGGCAAGAGACCCAGTACTTC	CASSSGLAGGQETQYF
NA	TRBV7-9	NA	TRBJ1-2	TGTGCCAGCAGCTTCCCAGAGGGCATGGAGTCTTTC	CASSFPEGMESF
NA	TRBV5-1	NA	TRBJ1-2	TGCGCCAGCAGCCGGGACCAACAAAGTGGCTACACCTTC	CASSRDQQSGYTF
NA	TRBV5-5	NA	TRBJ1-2	TGTGCCAGCAGCACGGGATATCGACAGTGGAGGTCCTATGGCTACACCTTC	CASSTGYRQWRSYGYTF
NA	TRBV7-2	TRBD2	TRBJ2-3	TGTGCCAGCAGCTTGCCCCTAGCGGGGGGGGATACGCAGTATTTT	CASSLPLAGGDTQYF